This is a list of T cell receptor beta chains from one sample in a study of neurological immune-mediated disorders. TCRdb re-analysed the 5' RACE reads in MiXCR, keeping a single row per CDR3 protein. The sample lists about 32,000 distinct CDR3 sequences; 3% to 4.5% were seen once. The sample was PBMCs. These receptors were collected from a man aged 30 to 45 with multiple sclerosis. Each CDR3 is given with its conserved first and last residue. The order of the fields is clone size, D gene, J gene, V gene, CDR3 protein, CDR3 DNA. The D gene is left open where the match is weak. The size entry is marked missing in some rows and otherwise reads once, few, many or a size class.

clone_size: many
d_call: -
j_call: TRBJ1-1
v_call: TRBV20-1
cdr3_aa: CSAPAGLETEAFF
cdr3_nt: TGCAGTGCTCCCGCAGGGTTAGAGACTGAAGCTTTCTTT

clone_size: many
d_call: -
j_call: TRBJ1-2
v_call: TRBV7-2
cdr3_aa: CASGRLGYGYTF
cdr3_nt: TGTGCCAGCGGCAGGCTGGGCTATGGCTACACCTTC

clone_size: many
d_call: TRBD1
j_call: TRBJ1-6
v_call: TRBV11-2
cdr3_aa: CASSSLRGGQLIHSLHF
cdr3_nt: TGTGCCAGCAGCTCCCTCCGAGGGGGACAGCTAATTCATAGCCTCCACTTT

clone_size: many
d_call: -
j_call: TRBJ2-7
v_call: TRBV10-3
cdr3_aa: CAISEYRGGDYEQYF
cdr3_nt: TGTGCCATCAGTGAATATCGTGGGGGAGACTACGAGCAGTACTTC

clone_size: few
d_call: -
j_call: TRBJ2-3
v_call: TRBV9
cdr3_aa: CASSTKDSTDTQYF
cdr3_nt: TGTGCCAGCAGCACTAAGGACAGCACAGATACGCAGTATTTT

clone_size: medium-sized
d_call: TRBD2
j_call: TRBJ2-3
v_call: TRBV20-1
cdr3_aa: CSARDGTSGGQLGPLDTQYF
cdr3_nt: TGCAGTGCTAGAGACGGGACTAGCGGGGGACAATTAGGGCCGTTAGATACGCAGTATTTT

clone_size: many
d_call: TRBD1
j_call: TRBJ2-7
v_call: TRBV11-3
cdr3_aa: CASSSVGTDPSYEQYF
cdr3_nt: TGTGCCAGCAGCTCGGTGGGGACAGACCCCTCCTACGAGCAGTACTTC

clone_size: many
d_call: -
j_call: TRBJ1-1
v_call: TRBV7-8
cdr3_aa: CASTILGGTEAFF
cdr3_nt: TGTGCCAGCACGATACTAGGGGGCACTGAAGCTTTCTTT

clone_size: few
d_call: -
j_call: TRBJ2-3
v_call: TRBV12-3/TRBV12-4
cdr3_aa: CATSEGRHTDTQYF
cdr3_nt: TGTGCCACCTCGGAGGGGCGTCACACAGATACGCAGTATTTT

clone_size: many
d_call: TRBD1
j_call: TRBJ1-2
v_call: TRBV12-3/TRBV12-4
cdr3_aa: CASSLDRVYGYTF
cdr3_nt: TGTGCCAGCAGTTTGGACAGGGTCTATGGCTACACCTTC

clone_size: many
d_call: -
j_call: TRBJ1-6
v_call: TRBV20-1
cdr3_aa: CSARNQDRPNSPLHF
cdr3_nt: TGCAGTGCTAGAAATCAGGACAGACCTAATTCACCCCTCCACTTT

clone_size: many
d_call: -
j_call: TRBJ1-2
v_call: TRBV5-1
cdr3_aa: CASSLGAPGGYTF
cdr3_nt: TGCGCCAGCAGCTTGGGGGCTCCGGGTGGCTACACCTTC

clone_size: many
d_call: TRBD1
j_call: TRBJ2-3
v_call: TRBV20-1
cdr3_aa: CSARPGGEVDTQYF
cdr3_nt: TGCAGTGCTAGGCCAGGGGGTGAGGTAGATACGCAGTATTTT

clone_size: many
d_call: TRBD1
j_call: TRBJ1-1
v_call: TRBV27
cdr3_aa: CASSPDRGHRTEAFF
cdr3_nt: TGTGCCAGCAGCCCGGACAGGGGGCACCGCACTGAAGCTTTCTTT

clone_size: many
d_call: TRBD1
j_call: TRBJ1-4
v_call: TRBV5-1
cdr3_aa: CASSRQGSANEKLFF
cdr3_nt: TGCGCCAGCAGCAGACAGGGGTCGGCTAATGAAAAACTGTTTTTT

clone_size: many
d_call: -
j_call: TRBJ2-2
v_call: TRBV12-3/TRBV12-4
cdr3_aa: CASSNTGELFF
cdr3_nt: TGTGCCAGCAGTAACACCGGGGAGCTGTTTTTT

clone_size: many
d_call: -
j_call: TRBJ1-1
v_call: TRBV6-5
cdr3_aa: CASSYLQGPLNTEAFF
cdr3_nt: TGTGCCAGCAGTTACCTGCAGGGACCCTTGAACACTGAAGCTTTCTTT

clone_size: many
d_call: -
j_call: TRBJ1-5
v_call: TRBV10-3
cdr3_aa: CATAGGQANQPQHF
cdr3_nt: TGTGCCACCGCAGGAGGGCAGGCTAATCAGCCCCAGCATTTT

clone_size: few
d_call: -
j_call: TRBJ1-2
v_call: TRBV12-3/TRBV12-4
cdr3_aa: CASSGGVRYGYTF
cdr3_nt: TGTGCCAGCAGCGGGGGGGTTCGCTATGGCTACACCTTC

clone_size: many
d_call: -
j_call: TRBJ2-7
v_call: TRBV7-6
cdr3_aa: CASSFKGDPGNEQYF
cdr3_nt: TGTGCCAGCAGCTTCAAGGGGGACCCGGGGAACGAGCAGTACTTC

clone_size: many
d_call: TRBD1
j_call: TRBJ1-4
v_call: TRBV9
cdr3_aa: CASSAGQGAGNINEKLFF
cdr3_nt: TGTGCCAGCAGCGCCGGACAGGGGGCAGGGAATATTAATGAAAAACTGTTTTTT

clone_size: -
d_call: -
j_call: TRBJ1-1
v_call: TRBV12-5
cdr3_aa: CASGWGDTEAFF
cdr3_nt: TGTGCTAGTGGATGGGGGGACACTGAAGCTTTCTTT

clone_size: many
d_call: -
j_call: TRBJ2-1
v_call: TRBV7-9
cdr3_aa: CASSLDSANEQFF
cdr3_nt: TGTGCCAGCAGCTTAGACTCCGCGAATGAGCAGTTCTTC

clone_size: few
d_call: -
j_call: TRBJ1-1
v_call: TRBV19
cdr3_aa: CASAPGPRNTEAFF
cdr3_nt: TGTGCCAGTGCGCCGGGACCCAGAAACACTGAAGCTTTCTTT

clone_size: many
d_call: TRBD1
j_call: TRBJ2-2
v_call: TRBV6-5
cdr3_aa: CASSSRQGWTGELFF
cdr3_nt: TGTGCCAGCAGTTCAAGACAGGGGTGGACCGGGGAGCTGTTTTTT

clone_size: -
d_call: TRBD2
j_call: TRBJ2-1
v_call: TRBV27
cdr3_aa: CASRTGTRGTVEQFF
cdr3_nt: TGTGCCAGCAGAACCGGGACTAGGGGAACGGTTGAGCAGTTCTTC

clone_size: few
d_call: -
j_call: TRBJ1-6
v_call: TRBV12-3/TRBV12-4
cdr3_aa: CASSFGEDNSPLHF
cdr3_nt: TGTGCCAGCAGTTTCGGGGAAGATAATTCACCCCTCCACTTT

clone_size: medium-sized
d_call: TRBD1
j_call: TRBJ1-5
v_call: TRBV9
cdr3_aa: CASSDTGDPNQPQHF
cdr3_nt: TGTGCCAGCAGCGATACAGGGGACCCTAATCAGCCCCAGCATTTT

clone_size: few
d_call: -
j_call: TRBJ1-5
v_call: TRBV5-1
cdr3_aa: CASSLEGSNQPQHF
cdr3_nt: TGCGCCAGCAGCTTGGAGGGGTCGAATCAGCCCCAGCATTTT

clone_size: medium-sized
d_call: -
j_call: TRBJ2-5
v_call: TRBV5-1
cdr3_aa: CASSLVETQYF
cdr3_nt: TGCGCCAGCAGCTTGGTAGAGACCCAGTACTTC

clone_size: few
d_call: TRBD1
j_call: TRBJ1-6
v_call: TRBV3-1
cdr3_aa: CASSRTGRQSPLNF
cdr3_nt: TGTGCCAGCAGCCGGACAGGACGGCAATCACCCCTCAACTTT

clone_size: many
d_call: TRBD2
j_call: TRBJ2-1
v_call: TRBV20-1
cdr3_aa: CSARTSGGENEQFF
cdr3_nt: TGCAGTGCTAGAACAAGCGGGGGGGAGAATGAGCAGTTCTTC

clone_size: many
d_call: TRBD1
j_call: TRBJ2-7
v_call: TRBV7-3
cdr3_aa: CASSPGGSSYEQYF
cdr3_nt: TGTGCCAGCAGCCCAGGGGGCAGCTCCTACGAGCAGTACTTC

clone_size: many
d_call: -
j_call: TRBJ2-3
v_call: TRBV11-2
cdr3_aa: CASSRTANTDTQYF
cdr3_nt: TGTGCCAGCAGCCGGACAGCAAACACAGATACGCAGTATTTT

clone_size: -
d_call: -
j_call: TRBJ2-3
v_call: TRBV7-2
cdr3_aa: CASSLDGGGTDTQYF
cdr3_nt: TGTGCCAGCAGCTTAGACGGGGGTGGGACAGATACGCAGTATTTT

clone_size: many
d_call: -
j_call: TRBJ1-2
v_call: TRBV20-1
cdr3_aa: CSGTGAGNYGYTF
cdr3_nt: TGCAGTGGGACCGGGGCGGGGAACTATGGCTACACCTTC

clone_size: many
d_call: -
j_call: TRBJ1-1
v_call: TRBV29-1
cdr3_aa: CSVAIQEGTEAFF
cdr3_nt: TGCAGCGTTGCAATTCAGGAGGGTACTGAAGCTTTCTTT

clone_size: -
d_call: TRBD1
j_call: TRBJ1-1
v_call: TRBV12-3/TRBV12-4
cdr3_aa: CASSSYTGVAEAFF
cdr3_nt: TGTGCCAGCAGTTCCTATACAGGGGTCGCTGAAGCTTTCTTT

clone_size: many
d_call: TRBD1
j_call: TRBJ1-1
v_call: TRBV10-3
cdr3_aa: CAISGRQGTEAFF
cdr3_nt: TGTGCCATCAGTGGAAGACAGGGGACCGAAGCTTTCTTT

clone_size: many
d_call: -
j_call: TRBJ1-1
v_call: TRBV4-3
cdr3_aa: CASSKTPVTEAFF
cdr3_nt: TGCGCCAGCAGCAAGACACCGGTGACTGAAGCTTTCTTT

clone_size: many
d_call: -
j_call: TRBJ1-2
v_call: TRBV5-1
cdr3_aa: CASSGGQMSAAGGYTF
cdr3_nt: TGCGCCAGCAGCGGTGGACAGATGTCGGCTGCGGGTGGCTACACCTTC

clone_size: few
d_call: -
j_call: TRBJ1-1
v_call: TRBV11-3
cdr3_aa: CASSLRVANTEAFF
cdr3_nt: TGTGCCAGCAGCTTACGGGTCGCGAACACTGAAGCTTTCTTT

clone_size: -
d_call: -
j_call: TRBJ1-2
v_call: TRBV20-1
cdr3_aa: CSASSGVTDYGYTF
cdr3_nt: TGCAGTGCTTCAAGTGGGGTAACGGACTATGGCTACACCTTC

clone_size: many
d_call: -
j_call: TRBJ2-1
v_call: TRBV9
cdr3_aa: CASSAFPKEQFF
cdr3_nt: TGTGCCAGCAGCGCCTTCCCCAAAGAGCAGTTCTTC

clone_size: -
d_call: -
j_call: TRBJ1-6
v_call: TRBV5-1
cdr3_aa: CASSLETASPLHF
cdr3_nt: TGCGCCAGCAGCTTGGAGACAGCTTCACCCCTCCACTTT

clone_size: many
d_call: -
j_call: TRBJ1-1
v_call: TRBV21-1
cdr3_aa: CASSRTGGPTLMNTEAFF
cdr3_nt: TGTGCCAGCAGCAGAACAGGGGGCCCGACACTTATGAACACTGAAGCTTTCTTT

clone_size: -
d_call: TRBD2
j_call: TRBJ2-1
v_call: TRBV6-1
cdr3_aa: CASSEALRWGLAGGQYEQFF
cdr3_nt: TGTGCCAGCAGTGAAGCGCTTCGGTGGGGACTAGCGGGGGGACAGTATGAGCAGTTCTTC

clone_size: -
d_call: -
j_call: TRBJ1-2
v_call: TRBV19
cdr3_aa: CASETAYYGYTF
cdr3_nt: TGTGCCAGTGAAACAGCGTACTATGGCTACACCTTC

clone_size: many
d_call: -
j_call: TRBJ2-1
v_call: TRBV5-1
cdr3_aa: CASSYGQLIYNEQFF
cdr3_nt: TGCGCCAGCAGCTATGGACAGCTTATCTACAATGAGCAGTTCTTC

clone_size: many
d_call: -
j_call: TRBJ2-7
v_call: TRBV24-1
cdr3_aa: CATSKSGVNEQYF
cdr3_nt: TGTGCCACCAGTAAATCCGGGGTGAACGAGCAGTACTTC

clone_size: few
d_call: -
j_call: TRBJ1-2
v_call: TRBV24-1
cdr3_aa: CATSDSQVAGYTF
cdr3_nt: TGTGCCACCAGTGATTCCCAGGTGGCTGGCTACACCTTC

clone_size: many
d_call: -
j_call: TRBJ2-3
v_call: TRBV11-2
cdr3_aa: CASSLGGPDTQYF
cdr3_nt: TGTGCCAGCAGCTTAGGTGGGCCGGATACGCAGTATTTT